Each of the 17 T cell receptor beta chains below was sequenced from the same sample in a study of T cell repertoires in cytomegalovirus infection. These receptors have no known antigen. A single record per CDR3 protein comes from TCRdb applying MiXCR to the reads. The sample gives 680,000 or so distinct CDR3 sequences, roughly a third of which show up once; 18% is in the top ten. Sequenced here: cultured PBMCs, sampled from culture after CMV antigen stimulation. Every receptor here comes from a human donor in good health (CMV status not recorded). Some clones in this sample may be carry-over from other donors' samples.

This clonotype was seen a handful of times. The chain is built from TRBV12-3 or TRBV12-4 and TRBJ2-5; D ambiguous. The CDR3 contains 13 residues. V lost 3 bases to trimming and J lost 1 base, with 6 bases between them. CDR3 protein: CASSFVAQETQYF. CDR3 DNA: TGTGCCAGCAGTTTTGTGGCCCAAGAGACCCAGTACTTC.

A few counts support this clonotype. V usage is TRBV19 and J usage is TRBJ2-7, with unresolved D. Trimming left V 9 bases short and J 2 bases short, with 11 bases between. The germline gives CDR1 LNHDA, CDR2 SQIVND (reference sequence). CDR3 length: 12 amino acids. CDR3 sequence: CASGFSPYEQYF. In DNA, the CDR3 is TGTGCCAGCGGCTTTTCCCCCTACGAGCAGTACTTC.

In this sample, this clonotype turned up a few times. V and J are TRBV4-1 and TRBJ2-2; 8 bases line up with TRBD1. The length of the CDR3 is 17 residues. Germline CDR1 MGHRA, CDR2 YSYEKL. Trimming at V came to 0 bases and at J to 5 bases, leaving 8 bases not matched to a gene. CDR3 nucleotide sequence: TGCGCCAGCAGCCAAGAGTGGACAGGGTACCCGACCGGGGAGCTGTTTTTT. This codes for CASSQEWTGYPTGELFF.

This clonotype was seen only once. The chain couples TRBV2 to TRBJ1-4; TRBD1 agrees at 8 bases. The CDR3 is 15 amino acids. Trimming removed 4 bases from V and 4 bases from J; junction bases left unmatched: 5. CDR1 is SNHLY, CDR2 FYNNEI, per germline. CDR3 protein: CASSVQGALNEKLFF. The CDR3, as DNA: TGTGCCAGCAGTGTCCAGGGGGCCCTTAATGAAAAACTGTTTTTT. Using reference TRBV2 and TRBJ1-4 for the parts outside the CDR3, the full variable domain is EPEVTQTPSHQVTQMGQEVILRCVPISNHLYFYWYRQILGQKVEFLVSFYNNEISEKSEIFDDQFSVERPDGSNFTLKIRSTKLEDSAMYFCASSVQGALNEKLFFGSGTQLSVL.

This clonotype was counted only a few times. The chain carries TRBV12-3 or TRBV12-4 and TRBJ1-1, with D tentatively TRBD1 (6 bases). Trimming cost V 2 bases and J 9 bases, with 16 bases left between them. The CDR3 has 14 amino acids. This CDR3 reads CASSLPYEGGKAFF. CDR3 DNA: TGTGCCAGCAGTTTACCCTACGAGGGGGGCAAAGCTTTCTTT.

J is TRBJ2-5 and V is TRBV6-1; possibly TRBD1 or TRBD2 for D (6 bases each). V gave up 5 bases and J gave up 3 bases, with 19 bases separating them. This CDR3 is 16 amino acids long. Per the germline V gene, CDR1 is MNHNS and CDR2 is SASEGT. The CDR3 DNA reads as TGTGCCAGCAGTAACTCTCCGGGGGCCCTGAAAGAGACCCAGTACTTC. This encodes CASSNSPGALKETQYF.

This clonotype has a handful of counts. The genes are TRBV7-2 and TRBJ2-3; TRBD2 might be the D (6 bases). Germline CDR1 is SGHTA and CDR2 is FQGNSA. The CDR3 spans 16 residues. The V end lost 4 bases, the J end lost 5 bases, and 19 bases lay between the germline ends. Written as DNA, the CDR3 is TGTGCCAGCAGCTCACCGACGGGACTTCTACTAGATACGCAGTATTTT. Translation: CASSSPTGLLLDTQYF.

Ten or more counts support this clonotype. The CDR3 bases are TGTGCCAGCAGCTCGCCGGGACAGGGGTTCCGGGGGTCACCCCTCCACTTT. It translates to CASSSPGQGFRGSPLHF. The chain links TRBV7-2 to TRBJ1-6, with TRBD1 matching 10 bases. The CDR3 runs 17 residues. Germline V gene sequence: CDR1 SGHTA, CDR2 FQGNSA. V dropped 4 bases and J dropped 10; count of bases not matched to a gene: 13.

The CDR3, as DNA: TGCAGTGCCCGGACACTCGGGCCCCTCCACTTT. This encodes CSARTLGPLHF. V is TRBV20-1 and J is TRBJ1-6; a possible D gene is TRBD1 (5 bases). Germline CDR1 and CDR2: DFQATT and SNEGSKA (reference sequence). This CDR3 has 11 amino acids. V was shortened by 6 bases and J by 13 bases, with 13 bases between the two germline ends.

The V call is TRBV6-6, the J call TRBJ2-3, with 11 bases lining up with TRBD2. Trimming cost V 6 bases and J 5 bases; bases outside gene matches: 7. CDR3 size: 15 residues. The germline gives CDR1 MNHNY, CDR2 SVGAGI (reference sequence). The CDR3 sequence: CASRLAGGLIDTQYF. The CDR3 region has the DNA TGTGCCAGCAGATTAGCGGGGGGGCTGATAGATACGCAGTATTTT.

Note on this clonotype: A read error may produce the germline difference seen at one junction end. The chain is built from TRBV6-6 and TRBJ2-3; tentatively, D is TRBD1 (5 bases). Germline assignment: CDR1 MNHNY and CDR2 SVGAGI (reference sequence). This CDR3 is 14 amino acids long. The CDR3 loop reads CASSYSRGADTQCF. The CDR3 DNA reads as TGTGCCAGCAGTTACTCAAGGGGCGCAGATACGCAGTGTTTT.

This clonotype was picked up a small number of times. The rearrangement links TRBV6-1 to TRBJ1-1; maybe TRBD1 (5 bases). The CDR3 spans 13 residues. Germline V gene lookup returns CDR1 MNHNS and CDR2 SASEGT. Trimming shortened V by 11 bases and J by 3 bases, and 16 bases separated the two germline ends. CDR3 bases: TGTGCCGCCGACAGCCCAGAGGACACTGAAGCTTTCTTT. Protein product: CAADSPEDTEAFF.

This clonotype was seen a few times. CDR3 residues: CASSSRRASYGYTF. CDR3 sequence (DNA): TGTGCCAGCAGTTCGCGGAGGGCTAGCTATGGCTACACCTTC. The chain links TRBV12-3 or TRBV12-4 to TRBJ1-2; D uncertain. This CDR3 has 14 amino acids. V lost 4 bases to trimming and J lost 4 bases, with 13 bases between them.

The CDR3 bases are TGTGCCAGCAGCCTCGGGACTAGCGGGCCAGAGACCCAGTACTTC. Encoded protein: CASSLGTSGPETQYF. The V gene is TRBV7-4, the J gene TRBJ2-5, with 12 bases fitting TRBD2. CDR1 is SGHVT, CDR2 SQSDAQ, per germline. The CDR3 contains 15 residues. V was pared by 5 bases and J by 4 bases, with 5 bases of the junction left unmatched.

This clonotype has ten or more counts. The CDR3 DNA reads as TGTGCCAGCAGCTTAGTACCCCCAGGGGAAGCTTTCTTT. Residues: CASSLVPPGEAFF. V and J are TRBV7-2 and TRBJ1-1, with a weak D call TRBD1 (5 bases). Germline V gene sequence: CDR1 SGHTA, CDR2 FQGNSA. This CDR3 has 13 amino acids. V was shortened by 1 base and J by 8 bases, with 11 bases between the two germline ends.

This chain uses TRBV7-8 with TRBJ1-2; D uncertain. V was clipped by 2 bases and J by 5 bases, with 9 bases between them. The length of the CDR3 is 13 residues. The germline CDR1 and CDR2 sequences are SGHVS and FQNEAQ. The CDR3 DNA reads TGTGCCAGCAGCTTAAATACAGCTTATGGCTACACCTTC. Its translation: CASSLNTAYGYTF.

V gene TRBV28 combines with J gene TRBJ2-7; D is unresolved. The germline V gene encodes CDR1 MDHEN and CDR2 SYDVKM. With 6 bases removed from V and 0 bases from J, the gap between germline ends came to 12 bases. The CDR3 runs 14 residues. The CDR3 coding sequence is TGTGCCAGCAGCGGAAGTTCGAGCTCCTACGAGCAGTACTTC. Protein sequence: CASSGSSSSYEQYF.